The clone carrying this T cell receptor (beta chain) was observed many times. The data stem from a study of regulatory T cells in long-lasting Graves disease. The time point denotes: newly diagnosed GD, antithyroid drugs for less than 3 months. Making the TCR library involved RNA that had been extracted from PBMCs. Investigators prepared the TCR beta libraries by applying iRepertoire HTBI primers and Arm-PCR of CDR3 regions. TCRdb itself ran the multiplex PCR reads through MiXCR, one entry per CDR3 protein. The table includes fewer than 550,000 distinct CDR3 sequences, around 16% detected once. Between the trimmed V and J ends, which lost 1 base and 8 bases, there was a span of 5 bases. This CDR3 is built from 11 residues. These data were likewise used in another study, on T cells in Graves' hyperthyroidism and ophthalmopathy.

This chain joins TRBV12-3 or TRBV12-4 and TRBJ1-2; D not certain. The clonotype originates from a woman aged 40-60 years with Graves disease. The sequencing here drew on peripheral blood mononuclear cells (PBMCs), taken at new diagnosis, from a patient treated with antithyroid drugs. DNA of the CDR3: TGTGCCAGCAGTTTAGTTAACGGCTACACCTTC. Its protein product is CASSLVNGYTF.